This T cell receptor beta chain is drawn from a study of cytomegalovirus exposure and HLA in healthy donors. Whole-study findings and limits: While the bulk of TCR sequences proved rare, some public TCRs turned up in many donors.

This CDR3 spans 15 amino acids. The junction had 10 bases not matched to a gene; V was cut back by 4 bases and J by 10 bases. Germline V CDR1 and CDR2: SEHNR, FQNEAQ (reference sequence). In regard to this clone: Its antigen is currently unknown.

60 Vbeta and 13 Jbeta primers were used in PCR. Libraries were prepared by immunoSEQ multiplex PCR; TCRdb keeps only in-frame clonotypes and omits some of them. The repertoire consists of roughly 200,000 clones, with about 77% occurring once and the leading ten covering approximately 2.9%. The source of this sequence is a female donor in good health and CMV-seronegative. Input material: PBMCs. The V call is TRBV7-9, the J call TRBJ1-6; 7 bases line up with TRBD1. This chain's CDR3 is CASSYGDRYTSPLHF. The CDR3 DNA is TGTGCCAGCAGCTACGGGGACAGATATACCTCACCCCTCCACTTT.